This T cell receptor beta chain appears in the sequencing data of a study of tumor-infiltrating lymphocytes in primary liver carcinoma. The source of the blood RNA was unsorted whole blood, and germline DNA was extracted as well. CDR1 is SGHAT and CDR2 is FQNNGV in the germline V gene. The germline V and J ends were trimmed by 6 bases and 4 bases, with 19 bases remaining between them. The CDR3 is made up of 15 amino acids. Total RNA (roughly 530 ng) served as template for TCR beta cDNA synthesis primed by a constant-region primer. Library construction for TCR beta comprised three nested multiplex PCR rounds performed with slightly modified ARM-PCR. The opening two PCR rounds, about 11 cycles each, paired TRBV1-TRBV30 forward primers with a C-beta reverse primer. From the multiplex PCR reads, TCRdb called clonotypes with MiXCR, one entry per CDR3 protein. This sample carries some 190,000 distinct CDR3 sequences, about 60% of them seen once, and the ten largest clones take 65% to 80%.

This TCR came from a man aged 35 to 55 with primary liver carcinoma and hepatitis B virus infection. Sequenced sample: peripheral blood. The chain joins TRBV11-2 to TRBJ2-7; D is perhaps TRBD2 (5 bases). Here the CDR3 DNA reads TGTGCCAGCAGACTAGATGGCCGAGGCCTTTACGAGCAGTACTTC. Translation: CASRLDGRGLYEQYF.